One sample yielded the 14 T cell receptor beta chains listed below, sequenced in a study of blood T cells in healthy people across ages. Together with a sample-barcoded 5' primer, a J-beta primer mix was included in a second PCR lasting about 7 to 12 cycles. TCRdb re-called the 5' RACE reads with MiXCR, one entry per CDR3 protein. The table lists approximately 1,100,000 distinct CDR3 sequences, under 45% of them singletons. Sequenced: blood. All receptors derive from an older woman in good health.

The chain recombines TRBV6-2 or TRBV6-3 with TRBJ2-1; 7 bases fit TRBD2. The V segment lost 6 bases and the J segment 7 bases; nucleotides outside the gene matches: 12. The CDR3 has 15 residues. Per the germline V gene, CDR1 is MNHEY and CDR2 is SVGEGT. The CDR3 protein is CASRKGLVGENEQFF. For the CDR3, the DNA is TGTGCCAGCAGGAAAGGACTAGTTGGAGAGAATGAGCAGTTCTTC.

V and J are TRBV20-1 and TRBJ2-3; 15 bases line up with TRBD2. CDR1 and CDR2 from the germline V gene are DFQATT and SNEGSKA (reference sequence). The CDR3 contains 17 residues. With 0 bases clipped from V and 4 bases from J, the junction kept 5 bases outside the gene matches. The CDR3 protein is CSARDSGLAGGADTQYF. In DNA, the CDR3 is TGCAGTGCTAGAGACTCCGGACTAGCGGGAGGGGCAGATACGCAGTATTTT.

The J gene is TRBJ1-5, the V gene TRBV12-3 or TRBV12-4; 7 nucleotides line up with TRBD1. The length of the CDR3 is 17 residues. Unmatched junction bases numbered 12, after V lost 7 bases and J lost 0 bases. The CDR3 coding sequence is TGTGCCAGCAACCTCGGACAGGAAAATTATAGCAATCAGCCCCAGCATTTT. Translating gives CASNLGQENYSNQPQHF.

The chain has TRBV27 and TRBJ2-1, with 8 nucleotides matching TRBD2. CDR3 size: 15 residues. V was pared by 5 bases and J by 6 bases, with 9 bases of the junction left unmatched. From germline, CDR1 is MNHEY and CDR2 SMNVEV (reference sequence). The CDR3 here is CASSLGTSSPNEQFF. CDR3 in DNA: TGTGCCAGCAGTCTCGGGACTAGTTCCCCCAATGAGCAGTTCTTC.

The chain links TRBV28 to TRBJ2-5; TRBD1 matches 7 bases. The CDR3 runs 13 residues. The trim removed 8 bases at V and 3 bases at J, leaving 6 bases unmatched. CDR1 MDHEN and CDR2 SYDVKM come from the germline V gene. The CDR3 region has the DNA TGTGCCAGCCATTCAGGGGGAGAAGAGACCCAGTACTTC. Translation: CASHSGGEETQYF. The whole variable domain, remainder taken from reference TRBV28 and TRBJ2-5, is DVKVTQSSRYLVKRTGEKVFLECVQDMDHENMFWYRQDPGLGLRLIYFSYDVKMKEKGDIPEGYSVSREKKERFSLILESASTNQTSMYLCASHSGGEETQYFGPGTRLLVL.

This clonotype was counted a few times. The CDR3 DNA follows: TGTGCCAGCAGTGAGGGACAGGCCGATTACGAGCAGTACTTC. Encoded protein: CASSEGQADYEQYF. This chain connects TRBV2 to TRBJ2-7, with TRBD1 matching 8 bases. The junction had 5 bases not matched to a gene; V was cut back by 3 bases and J by 4 bases. The CDR3 has 14 amino acids. CDR1 is SNHLY and CDR2 is FYNNEI in the germline V gene.

This chain joins TRBV29-1 and TRBJ2-1; 7 bases line up with TRBD2. This CDR3 is 12 amino acids long. Germline V gives CDR1 SQVTM, CDR2 ANQGSEA. V lost 4 bases and J lost 6; bases outside the gene matches: 3. CDR3: CSVATSFNEQFF. In nucleotides, the CDR3 is TGCAGCGTTGCGACTAGCTTCAATGAGCAGTTCTTC.

This clonotype was detected a few times. In DNA form, the CDR3 reads TGTGCCAGCTCCCCGGGGGGTATCGGCAATCAGCCCCAGCATTTT. The encoded protein is CASSPGGIGNQPQHF. The genes are TRBV28 and TRBJ1-5, with D perhaps TRBD1 (5 bases). Germline CDR1 is MDHEN and CDR2 is SYDVKM. The CDR3 covers 15 residues. The V end lost 8 bases, the J end lost 2 bases, and 16 bases lay between the germline ends.

Only a few counts were recorded for this clonotype. The chain links TRBV27 to TRBJ1-2; 11 bases agree with TRBD1. The junction had 5 bases not matched to a gene; V was cut back by 5 bases and J by 3 bases. From germline, CDR1 is MNHEY and CDR2 SMNVEV (reference sequence). The CDR3 loop spans 15 amino acids. The CDR3 loop reads CASSNMGQGDYGYTF. CDR3 nucleotides: TGTGCCAGCAGTAATATGGGACAGGGGGACTATGGCTACACCTTC.

This clonotype was seen a few times. The rearrangement links TRBV2 to TRBJ2-7, with D unresolved. This CDR3 comprises 12 residues. Between the trimmed V and J ends, which lost 6 bases and 4 bases, there was a span of 10 bases. Germline-derived CDR1 and CDR2 are SNHLY and FYNNEI. Here the CDR3 reads CASRYVGYEQYF. The CDR3 nucleotides are TGTGCCAGCAGATATGTAGGGTACGAGCAGTACTTC.

This clonotype appeared a few times. The V gene is TRBV11-2, the J gene TRBJ2-3, with D uncertain. Trimming shortened V by 1 base and J by 0 bases, and 11 bases separated the two germline ends. The CDR3 is 16 residues long. The germline V gene has CDR1 SGHAT and CDR2 FQNNGV. DNA for the CDR3: TGTGCCAGCAGCTTAGGGTGGCAGGCTAGCACAGATACGCAGTATTTT. Translated: CASSLGWQASTDTQYF. Together with reference TRBV11-2 and TRBJ2-3, the CDR3 gives the full variable domain: EAGVAQSPRYKIIEKRQSVAFWCNPISGHATLYWYQQILGQGPKLLIQFQNNGVVDDSQLPKDRFSAERLKGVDSTLKIQPAKLEDSAVYLCASSLGWQASTDTQYFGPGTRLTVL.

This clonotype was counted ten times or more. The rearrangement links TRBV29-1 to TRBJ1-5; TRBD1 matches 9 bases. V shed 7 bases and J 1 base; nucleotides not matched to a gene: 5. The CDR3 consists of 14 residues. Germline values: CDR1 SQVTM, CDR2 ANQGSEA. In DNA, the CDR3 is TGCAGCGCCGGAGGGACAGGGAGCAATCAGCCCCAGCATTTT. Its protein is CSAGGTGSNQPQHF.

V and J are TRBV5-1 and TRBJ2-5; D is tentatively TRBD1 or TRBD2 (5 bases each). This CDR3 has 17 residues. CDR1 and CDR2 from the germline V gene are SGHRS and YFSETQ. Trimming pared 3 bases from V and 1 base from J, leaving 19 bases between. The CDR3 reads CASSWGFRQGLQETQYF. CDR3 nucleotides: TGCGCCAGCAGCTGGGGGTTTCGGCAGGGCCTCCAAGAGACCCAGTACTTC.

This clonotype was observed a handful of times. The rearrangement uses TRBV9 and TRBJ1-2; the D is unclear. Trimming pared 1 base from V and 7 bases from J, leaving 14 bases between. The CDR3 length is 14 residues. CDR1 is SGDLS, CDR2 YYNGEE, per germline. As DNA, the CDR3 is TGTGCCAGCAGCGTACGGCAGACCTCCGGTGGCTACACCTTC. It translates to CASSVRQTSGGYTF.